Presented here are 27 T cell receptor beta chains from one specimen sequenced in a study of early T cells in non-severe SARS-CoV-2 infection (dated by TCRdb to the early 2020s). Library preparation employed 5' RACE. Sequencing was carried out with a NextSeq 500. Using fastp at Q25 and MiXCR, TCRdb reprocessed the public reads and kept productive beta chains. Identical CDR3 proteins give one entry, which carries the most common genes and DNA. This sample is represented by roughly 71,000 distinct CDR3 sequences; roughly 13% of them were singletons. The ten most abundant clones make up roughly 5.2% of the sample. The sequencing input was whole blood. Every receptor here comes from an adult who was a healthcare worker with PCR-confirmed SARS-CoV-2 infection or an uninfected control (not recorded which).

This chain connects TRBV4-2 to TRBJ2-1; TRBD2 might be the D (6 bases). Germline CDR1 reads LGHNA; CDR2 reads YNFKEQ. This CDR3 comprises 19 residues. V was clipped by 1 base and J by 10 bases, with 29 bases between them. DNA for the CDR3: TGTGCCAGCAGCCAAGTTAGAGGCCGGGAGCATTCTGGGAACGGCGAGCAGTTCTTC. Residues: CASSQVRGREHSGNGEQFF.

This clonotype was detected only a few times. This chain uses TRBV10-3 with TRBJ2-7; possibly TRBD2 for D (6 bases). The CDR3 has 14 residues. With 3 bases removed from V and 2 bases from J, the gap between germline ends came to 11 bases. From germline, CDR1 is ENHRY and CDR2 SYGVKD. The CDR3 sequence: CAISDEGRTYEQYF. The CDR3 DNA follows: TGTGCCATCAGTGATGAGGGGAGGACCTACGAGCAGTACTTC.

At least ten counts were recorded for this clonotype. J is TRBJ2-1 and V is TRBV12-3 or TRBV12-4; no clear D gene. This CDR3 has 13 amino acids. Trimming left V 6 bases short and J 12 bases short, with 18 bases between. The CDR3 here is CASSPVSIMGQFF. The DNA of the CDR3 is TGTGCCAGCAGCCCAGTCTCAATCATGGGGCAGTTCTTC.

This clonotype occurred a few times. CDR3 bases: TGTGCCAGCAGCTTTGACAGGGGGGATCAGCCCCAGCATTTT. Its protein is CASSFDRGDQPQHF. The chain employs TRBV7-9 and TRBJ1-5, with 9 bases fitting TRBD1. The germline CDR1 and CDR2 sequences are SEHNR and FQNEAQ (reference sequence). The CDR3 is 14 amino acids. Trimming cost V 3 bases and J 5 bases; bases outside gene matches: 2.

There are many counts of this clonotype. The chain carries TRBV15 and TRBJ2-1, with 8 bases aligning to TRBD1. Germline V gene data show CDR1 as LNHNV and CDR2 as YYDKDF (reference sequence). The V segment lost 9 bases and the J segment 4 bases; nucleotides outside the gene matches: 17. CDR3 length: 17 amino acids. The chain's CDR3 is CATQDRESNKPYNEQFF. The CDR3 DNA reads TGTGCCACTCAGGACAGGGAATCCAATAAACCTTACAATGAGCAGTTCTTC.

The chain combines TRBV7-8 with TRBJ1-3; D not resolved. The CDR3 has 14 amino acids. Germline V gives CDR1 SGHVS, CDR2 FQNEAQ. Between the trimmed V and J ends, which lost 3 bases and 1 base, there was a span of 7 bases. CDR3 nucleotide sequence: TGTGCCAGCAGCTTTGACGAATCTGGAAACACCATATATTTT. Residues: CASSFDESGNTIYF.

The sample holds many counts of this clonotype. The chain carries TRBV19 and TRBJ2-1; weak D call: TRBD2 (5 bases). From germline, CDR1 is LNHDA and CDR2 SQIVND (reference sequence). V dropped 5 bases and J dropped 8 bases, with 13 bases sitting between them. The CDR3 runs 13 residues. In nucleotides, the CDR3 is TGTGCCAGTAGTGTGACTAACCCCCATGAGCAGTTCTTC. This codes for CASSVTNPHEQFF.

This clonotype was counted ten times or more. The chain recombines TRBV7-3 with TRBJ2-1, with 8 positions matching TRBD2. Germline CDR1 and CDR2: SGHTA and FQGTGA. The CDR3 has 14 residues. V dropped 2 bases and J dropped 9; count of bases not matched to a gene: 6. The CDR3 loop is CASSLGGLATEQFF. Written as DNA, the CDR3 is TGTGCCAGCAGCTTAGGTGGACTAGCTACTGAGCAGTTCTTC.

The rearrangement joins TRBV9 to TRBJ2-3; D perhaps matches TRBD2 (7 bases). The ends were cut back, 3 bases at V and 7 bases at J, with 18 bases in the middle. Germline loops: CDR1 SGDLS, CDR2 YYNGEE. The length of the CDR3 is 15 residues. CDR3 DNA sequence: TGTGCCAGCAGCGCCCTTAGGGGGGGTACGAATACGCAGTATTTT. It specifies CASSALRGGTNTQYF.

The chain has TRBV2 and TRBJ1-4, with D perhaps matching TRBD1 (5 bases). Per the germline V gene, CDR1 is SNHLY and CDR2 is FYNNEI. V was shortened by 6 bases and J by 5 bases, with 10 bases between the two germline ends. This CDR3 contains 13 residues. The CDR3 is CASSPGENEKLFF. CDR3 coding DNA: TGTGCCAGCAGCCCGGGGGAAAATGAAAAACTGTTTTTT.

The chain couples TRBV18 to TRBJ1-5, with 7 bases matching TRBD1. This CDR3 spans 15 amino acids. Looked up from germline, CDR1 is KGHSH and CDR2 is LQKENI. Losses at the gene ends were 3 bases for V and 0 bases for J; bases not matched to a gene: 2. CDR3 protein: CASSPSGGSNQPQHF. CDR3 nucleotide sequence: TGTGCCAGCTCACCGTCAGGGGGTAGCAATCAGCCCCAGCATTTT.

This clonotype was recorded many times. The chain recombines TRBV7-2 with TRBJ1-1; the D is unclear. Germline V lookup: CDR1 SGHTA, CDR2 FQGNSA. V was pared by 2 bases and J by 1 base, with 8 bases between. CDR3 length equals 14 residues. The CDR3 DNA sequence: TGTGCCAGCAGCTTAAGGTTTCGGAACACTGAAGCTTTCTTT. Protein product: CASSLRFRNTEAFF.

A few counts support this clonotype. The rearrangement links TRBV9 to TRBJ1-1; 7 bases map to TRBD1. After removal of 4 bases from V and 11 bases from J, the junction contained 11 bases not matched to a gene. Germline CDR1 and CDR2: SGDLS and YYNGEE. This CDR3 is 13 amino acids long. CDR3 protein: CASSPETDREAFF. The CDR3 bases are TGTGCCAGCAGCCCAGAGACCGACAGGGAGGCTTTCTTT.

This chain links TRBV13 with TRBJ1-1; TRBD1 is a possible D gene (5 bases). Per the germline V gene, CDR1 is PRHDT and CDR2 is FYEKMQ (reference sequence). This CDR3 spans 13 amino acids. V gave up 3 bases and J gave up 3 bases, with 8 bases separating them. DNA of the CDR3: TGTGCCAGCAGCTTTTGGGGGGACACTGAAGCTTTCTTT. Protein sequence: CASSFWGDTEAFF.

The sample holds many counts of this clonotype. The chain uses TRBV6-2 or TRBV6-3 and TRBJ2-7, with 9 bases matching TRBD1. CDR1 MNHEY and CDR2 SVGEGT come from the germline V gene. The CDR3 is 14 amino acids. Trimming at V came to 6 bases and at J to 3 bases, leaving 6 bases not matched to a gene. CDR3 sequence reads: CASRRMTGGYEQYF. In DNA, the CDR3 is TGTGCCAGCAGAAGAATGACAGGGGGCTACGAGCAGTACTTC.

This clonotype was seen many times. The chain links TRBV6-2 or TRBV6-3 to TRBJ2-3; TRBD2 agrees at 7 bases. The germline gives CDR1 MNHEY, CDR2 SVGEGT. The junction had 6 bases not matched to a gene; V was cut back by 4 bases and J by 2 bases. The CDR3 has 15 residues. CDR3 protein: CASSSSGGSTDTQYF. The CDR3 DNA is TGTGCCAGCAGTTCATCGGGGGGATCCACAGATACGCAGTATTTT.

In this sample, this clonotype turned up a few times. The CDR3 coding sequence is TGTGCCAGCAGCTTGGGGACAGGGTTGTATGAGCAGTTCTTC. Amino acids: CASSLGTGLYEQFF. J is TRBJ2-1 and V is TRBV5-6; 8 bases line up with TRBD1. This CDR3 has 14 amino acids. CDR1 is SGHDT and CDR2 is YYEEEE in the germline V gene. V gave up 0 bases and J gave up 8 bases; unmatched junction bases: 4.

This clonotype was seen a handful of times. This chain uses TRBV29-1 with TRBJ2-3; D possibly corresponds to TRBD1 (5 bases). In germline, CDR1 is SQVTM, CDR2 ANQGSEA. The CDR3 loop spans 13 amino acids. V lost 4 bases to trimming and J lost 4 bases, with 12 bases between them. CDR3 amino acids: CSVAQGVADTQYF. The CDR3 DNA reads TGCAGCGTTGCCCAGGGTGTGGCAGATACGCAGTATTTT.

This clonotype appeared a few times. The CDR3 region is CASSLWEDGELFF. CDR3 DNA: TGTGCCAGCAGCCTTTGGGAGGACGGGGAGCTGTTTTTT. The chain combines TRBV7-2 with TRBJ2-2, with D tentatively TRBD2 (6 bases). Germline CDR1 and CDR2: SGHTA and FQGNSA. This CDR3 has 13 residues. V lost 5 bases and J 7 bases, leaving 11 bases between the germline ends.

This rearrangement joins TRBV4-1 to TRBJ2-2, with 11 bases fitting TRBD1. Germline loops: CDR1 MGHRA, CDR2 YSYEKL. Unmatched junction bases numbered 7, after V lost 1 base and J lost 6 bases. This CDR3 is 17 amino acids long. The DNA for the CDR3 is TGCGCCAGCAGCCAAGCCCTCGGACAGGGGGCTGCCGGGGAGCTGTTTTTT. Translating it yields CASSQALGQGAAGELFF.

The CDR3 coding sequence is TGTGCCAGCAGGAGGGGTGAAGCCTACGAGCAGTACTTC. Its protein is CASRRGEAYEQYF. The chain has TRBV27 and TRBJ2-7; D tentatively reads TRBD1 or TRBD2 (5 bases each). Germline V gene lookup returns CDR1 MNHEY and CDR2 SMNVEV (reference sequence). V was cut by 6 bases and J by 2 bases, with 11 bases left in between. CDR3 length: 13 amino acids.

V gene TRBV11-3 combines with J gene TRBJ2-5; D is ambiguous. CDR1 SGHNT and CDR2 YENEEA come from the germline V gene. V shed 1 base and J shed 0 bases, with 6 bases lying between them. The CDR3 is 14 residues long. DNA of the CDR3: TGTGCCAGCAGCTTAGGAGGCGACCAAGAGACCCAGTACTTC. Translating gives CASSLGGDQETQYF.

This clonotype was picked up one time. V and J are TRBV4-1 and TRBJ1-4; the D is unclear. The CDR3 has 16 amino acids. CDR1 is MGHRA and CDR2 is YSYEKL in the germline V gene. The V end lost 0 bases, the J end lost 3 bases, and 11 bases lay between the germline ends. The chain's CDR3 is CASSQDSAAPNEKLFF. The CDR3, as DNA: TGCGCCAGCAGCCAAGATTCGGCTGCACCTAATGAAAAACTGTTTTTT.

In regard to this clonotype: Mismatch with germline at one junction end may stem from a read error. The chain combines TRBV12-3 or TRBV12-4 with TRBJ1-4; a possible D gene is TRBD1 (6 bases). The CDR3 covers 14 residues. CDR3 region: CASGQTHSKEKLFF. The DNA for the CDR3 is TGTGCCAGCGGACAGACACACTCTAAGGAAAAACTGTTTTTT.

This clonotype showed up just a few times. This chain joins TRBV27 and TRBJ2-1, with TRBD2 matching over 14 bases. CDR3 length equals 18 residues. Germline CDR1 MNHEY, CDR2 SMNVEV (reference sequence). V lost 3 bases and J lost 7; bases outside the gene matches: 11. In DNA form, the CDR3 reads TGTGCCAGCAGTTTCATCCCGCCGGGACTAGCGGGAGTAAATGAGCAGTTCTTC. Its translation is CASSFIPPGLAGVNEQFF.

This clonotype occurred many times. The V gene is TRBV20-1, the J gene TRBJ2-7; perhaps TRBD1 as D (5 bases). Trimming stripped 1 base from V and 0 bases from J, with 7 bases between. This CDR3 region has 13 residues. The germline V gene has CDR1 DFQATT and CDR2 SNEGSKA (reference sequence). CDR3 coding DNA: TGCAGTGCTAGAGCTGACAGCTCCTACGAGCAGTACTTC. This codes for CSARADSSYEQYF.

This rearrangement joins TRBV11-2 to TRBJ1-1; D is possibly TRBD1 (5 bases). The CDR3 spans 15 residues. Germline V gene data show CDR1 as SGHAT and CDR2 as FQNNGV. V lost 7 bases to trimming and J lost 4 bases, with 19 bases between them. CDR3 bases: TGTGCCAGCACCCTTAGATCTGGGGGGGGCACTGAAGCTTTCTTT. This gives the protein CASTLRSGGGTEAFF.